The 14 T cell receptor beta chains below come from one sample, sequenced in a study of blood T cell repertoires in COVID-19. Clones were sequenced by immunoSEQ multiplex PCR, and TCRdb holds only the in-frame ones, with some missing. The data show a few hundred thousand clones, with more than 65% seen just once and about 3% held by the top ten. Sequenced sample: peripheral blood. These receptors were obtained from a woman aged 18-29 years with acute or convalescent COVID-19.

Only one count was recorded for this clone. This chain connects TRBV4-3 to TRBJ2-7, with TRBD2 matching 8 bases. CDR1 and CDR2 (germline): LGHNA, YSLEER. The ends lost 2 bases at V and 4 bases at J; junction bases unmatched: 13. The CDR3 totals 17 residues. In nucleotides, the CDR3 is TGCGCCAGCAGCCAATCAACCCGACGAGCGGGAGTGTACGAGCAGTACTTC. Translating gives CASSQSTRRAGVYEQYF.

This chain uses TRBV19 with TRBJ1-5; D may be TRBD1 (5 bases). This CDR3 has 14 amino acids. The V gene lost 0 bases and the J gene lost 3 bases, with 6 bases spanning the gap. Germline-derived CDR1 and CDR2 are LNHDA and SQIVND (reference sequence). The CDR3 DNA reads TGTGCCAGTAGTATAGACAGGGACAATCAGCCCCAGCATTTT. Protein: CASSIDRDNQPQHF.

This chain connects TRBV27 to TRBJ1-2, with D tentatively TRBD1 (6 bases). Germline loops: CDR1 MNHEY, CDR2 SMNVEV (reference sequence). CDR3 size: 14 residues. V was clipped by 2 bases and J by 4 bases, with 11 bases between them. CDR3 sequence reads: CASSLRGAGYGYTF. CDR3 coding DNA: TGTGCCAGCAGTTTACGGGGGGCTGGCTATGGCTACACCTTC.

This chain joins TRBV24-1 and TRBJ2-2; the match to TRBD1 covers 10 bases. This CDR3 contains 15 residues. The V gene end was trimmed by 7 bases and the J gene end by 4 bases; junction bases not matched to a gene: 5. Germline CDR1 and CDR2: KGHDR and SFDVKD. CDR3 protein: CATRDRGEGTGELFF. The CDR3 bases are TGTGCCACCAGGGACAGGGGGGAAGGCACCGGGGAGCTGTTTTTT.

The rearrangement uses TRBV19 and TRBJ1-2, with D hard to call. The ends were cut back, 5 bases at V and 7 bases at J, with 11 bases in the middle. Germline V lookup: CDR1 LNHDA, CDR2 SQIVND (reference sequence). The CDR3 contains 12 residues. The chain's CDR3 is CASSAALSGYTF. CDR3 DNA: TGTGCCAGTAGTGCGGCCCTGAGTGGCTACACCTTC.

The chain recombines TRBV6-1 with TRBJ1-5; 8 bases fit TRBD1. V was clipped by 3 bases and J by 2 bases; unmatched bases: 9. CDR1 is MNHNS and CDR2 is SASEGT in the germline V gene. CDR3 length equals 17 residues. The CDR3 protein is CASSENSGGVGNQPQHF. In DNA form, the CDR3 reads TGTGCCAGCAGTGAGAATTCAGGGGGCGTTGGCAATCAGCCCCAGCATTTT.

This clone was detected only a few times. This rearrangement joins TRBV28 to TRBJ2-7; 8 bases are shared with TRBD2. Germline CDR1 and CDR2: MDHEN and SYDVKM. CDR3 size: 15 residues. The V segment lost 5 bases and the J segment 2 bases; nucleotides outside the gene matches: 8. For the CDR3, the DNA is TGTGCCAGCAGTCAAGGCGGGAGGCAGACCTACGAGCAGTACTTC. Translated, it gives CASSQGGRQTYEQYF.

This chain links TRBV4-3 with TRBJ2-1, with TRBD2 identical over 8 bases. This CDR3 has 14 residues. Germline loops: CDR1 LGHNA, CDR2 YSLEER. V lost 3 bases and J lost 5; bases outside the gene matches: 3. The CDR3 reads CASSHELADNEQFF. In DNA, the CDR3 is TGCGCCAGCAGCCATGAACTAGCGGACAATGAGCAGTTCTTC.

The rearrangement links TRBV4-3 to TRBJ2-1; D might be TRBD2 (5 bases). Trimming took 0 bases from V and 2 from J, leaving 14 bases between them. Germline CDR1 is LGHNA and CDR2 is YSLEER. This CDR3 has 17 residues. Written as DNA, the CDR3 is TGCGCCAGCAGCCAAGATGGGTACGGGGATACCTACAATGAGCAGTTCTTC. Amino acid sequence: CASSQDGYGDTYNEQFF.

The rearrangement joins TRBV30 to TRBJ1-1; D uncertain. Trimming removed 7 bases at V and 7 bases at J, with 13 bases between. CDR3 length equals 11 residues. Germline-derived CDR1 and CDR2 are GTSNPN and SVGIG (reference sequence). DNA for the CDR3: TGTGCCTCCTGGGCCCCCAATGAAGCTTTCTTT. Translating it yields CASWAPNEAFF.

This rearrangement joins TRBV6-5 to TRBJ1-1; D uncertain. From germline, CDR1 is MNHEY and CDR2 SVGAGI. Trimming removed 4 bases at V and 5 bases at J, with 5 bases between. CDR3 length: 11 amino acids. CDR3 in amino acids: CASSSYTEAFF. The CDR3 coding sequence is TGTGCCAGCAGTTCCTATACTGAAGCTTTCTTT.

The genes are TRBV29-1 and TRBJ1-1; 10 bases fit TRBD1. The V gene end was trimmed by 6 bases and the J gene end by 0 bases; junction bases not matched to a gene: 13. The length of the CDR3 is 17 residues. Germline CDR1 reads SQVTM; CDR2 reads ANQGSEA. The CDR3 region is CSVQKGQGISLNTEAFF. The DNA for the CDR3 is TGCAGCGTCCAAAAGGGACAGGGGATCAGTTTGAACACTGAAGCTTTCTTT. Using reference TRBV29-1 and TRBJ1-1 for the parts outside the CDR3, the full variable domain is SAVISQKPSRDICQRGTSLTIQCQVDSQVTMMFWYRQQPGQSLTLIATANQGSEATYESGFVIDKFPISRPNLTFSTLTVSNMSPEDSSIYLCSVQKGQGISLNTEAFFGQGTRLTVV.

Only a few counts were recorded for this clone. The rearrangement links TRBV5-1 to TRBJ2-1, with no clear D. The length of the CDR3 is 11 residues. Per the germline V gene, CDR1 is SGHRS and CDR2 is YFSETQ. Trimming removed 7 bases at V and 8 bases at J, with 10 bases between. CDR3 region: CASQWSDEQFF. CDR3 DNA: TGCGCCAGCCAATGGAGTGATGAGCAGTTCTTC. Drawing the rest from reference TRBV5-1 and TRBJ2-1, the complete variable domain is KAGVTQTPRYLIKTRGQQVTLSCSPISGHRSVSWYQQTPGQGLQFLFEYFSETQRNKGNFPGRFSGRQFSNSRSEMNVSTLELGDSALYLCASQWSDEQFFGPGTRLTVL.

The rearrangement uses TRBV18 and TRBJ2-7; 9 nucleotides align to TRBD1. V trimming: 4 bases; J trimming: 4 bases; junction bases outside the gene matches: 2. The V gene's germline CDR1 is KGHSH and CDR2 LQKENI. The CDR3 totals 13 residues. DNA for the CDR3: TGTGCCAGCTCACTTGGGACAGGGTACGAGCAGTACTTC. Its protein is CASSLGTGYEQYF. Based on the CDR3 plus reference TRBV18 and TRBJ2-7, the full variable domain is NAGVMQNPRHLVRRRGQEARLRCSPMKGHSHVYWYRQLPEEGLKFMVYLQKENIIDESGMPKERFSAEFPKEGPSILRIQQVVRGDSAAYFCASSLGTGYEQYFGPGTRLTVT.